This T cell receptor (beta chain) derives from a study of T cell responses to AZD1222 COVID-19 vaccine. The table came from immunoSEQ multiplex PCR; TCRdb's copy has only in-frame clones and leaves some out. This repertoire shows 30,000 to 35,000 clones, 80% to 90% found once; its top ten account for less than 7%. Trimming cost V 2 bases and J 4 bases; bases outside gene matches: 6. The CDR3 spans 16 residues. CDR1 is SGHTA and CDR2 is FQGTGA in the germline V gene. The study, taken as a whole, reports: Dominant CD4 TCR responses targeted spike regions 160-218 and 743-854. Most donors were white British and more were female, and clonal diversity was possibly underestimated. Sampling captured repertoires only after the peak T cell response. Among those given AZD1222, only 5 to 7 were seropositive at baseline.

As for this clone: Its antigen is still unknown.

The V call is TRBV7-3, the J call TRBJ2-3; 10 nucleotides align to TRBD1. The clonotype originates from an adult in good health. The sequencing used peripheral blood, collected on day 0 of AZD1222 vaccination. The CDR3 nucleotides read TGTGCCAGCAGCTTACTTGGACAGGGGGGGTCAGATACGCAGTATTTT. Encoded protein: CASSLLGQGGSDTQYF.